One sample yielded the 18 T cell receptor beta chains listed below, sequenced in a study of Graves' ophthalmopathy and Graves' hyperthyroidism. RNA transcripts were the template, and TCR beta CDR3 regions were amplified from them. The first round was an RT-PCR with HTBI primers, and the second round was a multiplex PCR. TCRdb re-called the multiplex PCR reads with MiXCR, one entry per CDR3 protein. This sample has about 740,000 distinct CDR3 sequences, with roughly two fifths found just once. The sequenced sample was peripheral blood. These receptors were obtained from an adult man with Graves' ophthalmopathy.

CDR3 sequence: CASLQGSNTEAFF. CDR3 bases: TGTGCCAGCTTACAGGGGTCTAACACTGAAGCTTTCTTT. The chain has TRBV2 and TRBJ1-1, with 7 bases identical to TRBD1. V lost 8 bases to trimming and J lost 2 bases; unmatched junction nucleotides: 5. The CDR3 spans 13 residues. CDR1 and CDR2 from the germline V gene are SNHLY and FYNNEI.

The rearrangement joins TRBV6-4 to TRBJ2-5; 8 nucleotides match TRBD1. Unmatched junction bases numbered 10, after V lost 8 bases and J lost 5 bases. CDR3 size: 14 residues. CDR1 and CDR2 (germline): MRHNA, SNTAGT. DNA for the CDR3: TGTGCCAGCCGGGACAGGCTATTCGGTGAGACCCAGTACTTC. This encodes CASRDRLFGETQYF.

This clonotype was counted between two and nine times. The CDR3 protein is CASSSRLGLAGSTYEQYF. The CDR3 region has the DNA TGTGCCAGCAGCTCCCGACTGGGACTAGCGGGGTCTACCTACGAGCAGTACTTC. V is TRBV7-2 and J is TRBJ2-7; 13 nucleotides match TRBD2. With 4 bases clipped from V and 2 bases from J, the junction kept 11 bases outside the gene matches. The CDR3 runs 18 residues. Per the germline V gene, CDR1 is SGHTA and CDR2 is FQGNSA.

This clonotype was seen ten or more times. CDR3 protein: CASSLRGGTYEQYF. CDR3 bases: TGCGCCAGCAGCTTGAGGGGCGGAACCTACGAGCAGTACTTC. The V gene is TRBV5-1, the J gene TRBJ2-7; TRBD1 is a possible D gene (5 bases). V was pared by 1 base and J by 2 bases, with 10 bases between. The length of the CDR3 is 14 residues. Germline CDR1 is SGHRS and CDR2 is YFSETQ.

In this sample, this clonotype turned up many times. J is TRBJ1-5 and V is TRBV19, with D possibly matching TRBD1 (6 bases). The CDR3 extends over 14 amino acids. Looked up from germline, CDR1 is LNHDA and CDR2 is SQIVND (reference sequence). V lost 7 bases to trimming and J lost 3 bases, with 13 bases between them. CDR3 DNA sequence: TGTGCCAGTATGAGGACAGCAAACAATCAGCCCCAGCATTTT. This gives the protein CASMRTANNQPQHF.

This clonotype was recorded many times. J is TRBJ2-5 and V is TRBV6-1, with TRBD2 identical over 7 bases. Germline CDR1 MNHNS, CDR2 SASEGT. This CDR3 has 15 amino acids. Trimming at V came to 3 bases and at J to 6 bases, leaving 10 bases not matched to a gene. The CDR3 region is CASSERTGGRQTQYF. In DNA form, the CDR3 reads TGTGCCAGCAGTGAGCGAACGGGGGGTCGGCAGACCCAGTACTTC.

The chain carries TRBV10-3 and TRBJ2-5; the D is unclear. In germline, CDR1 is ENHRY, CDR2 SYGVKD. CDR3 size: 11 residues. With 10 bases removed from V and 4 bases from J, the gap between germline ends came to 10 bases. This CDR3 reads CATRSGETQYF. DNA for the CDR3: TGTGCCACCAGATCGGGAGAGACCCAGTACTTC.

This clonotype came up many times. This chain links TRBV7-2 with TRBJ1-2; 8 nucleotides align to TRBD1. This CDR3 spans 15 amino acids. Unmatched junction bases numbered 8, after V lost 5 bases and J lost 3 bases. CDR1 SGHTA and CDR2 FQGNSA come from the germline V gene. The CDR3 DNA is TGTGCCAGCAGCGAGTCGACAGGGGTGGACTATGGCTACACCTTC. Protein: CASSESTGVDYGYTF.

This clonotype was detected ten times or more. The chain combines TRBV2 with TRBJ1-6, with TRBD1 identical over 8 bases. After removal of 8 bases from V and 9 bases from J, the junction contained 12 bases not matched to a gene. Germline CDR1 is SNHLY and CDR2 is FYNNEI. The CDR3 totals 15 residues. The CDR3 loop is CASGGSRTGSSPLHF. CDR3 sequence (DNA): TGTGCCAGCGGGGGCAGCAGGACAGGGAGTTCACCCCTCCACTTT.

This clonotype occurred many times. The chain carries TRBV2 and TRBJ2-5; weak D call: TRBD1 (5 bases). This CDR3 is 14 amino acids long. Germline values: CDR1 SNHLY, CDR2 FYNNEI. Between the trimmed V and J ends, which lost 4 bases and 0 bases, there was a span of 9 bases. CDR3: CASSVKGYQETQYF. The CDR3 nucleotides are TGTGCCAGCAGTGTGAAGGGGTACCAAGAGACCCAGTACTTC. Variable domain in full (rest from reference TRBV2 and TRBJ2-5): EPEVTQTPSHQVTQMGQEVILRCVPISNHLYFYWYRQILGQKVEFLVSFYNNEISEKSEIFDDQFSVERPDGSNFTLKIRSTKLEDSAMYFCASSVKGYQETQYFGPGTRLLVL.

Ten or more counts support this clonotype. This chain uses TRBV20-1 with TRBJ1-6, with 9 bases fitting TRBD1. The junction had 10 bases not matched to a gene; V was cut back by 5 bases and J by 14 bases. CDR1 is DFQATT, CDR2 SNEGSKA, per germline (reference sequence). The CDR3 is 13 amino acids. The CDR3 sequence: CSAVDRGPESLHF. The CDR3 DNA is TGCAGTGCTGTGGACAGGGGCCCGGAATCCCTCCACTTT.

At least ten counts were recorded for this clonotype. The chain carries TRBV5-1 and TRBJ1-6; 9 bases are shared with TRBD1. The CDR3 runs 13 residues. Germline CDR1 reads SGHRS; CDR2 reads YFSETQ. J lost 10 bases, V lost 4 bases, and 3 bases had no gene match. The CDR3, as DNA: TGCGCCAGCAGCCTAGACAGGGGGTCACCCCTCCACTTT. Translation: CASSLDRGSPLHF.

This clonotype has at least ten counts. The gene calls are TRBV7-2 and TRBJ2-7, with 8 bases fitting TRBD1. This CDR3 comprises 15 residues. The junction had 4 bases not matched to a gene; V was cut back by 1 base and J by 2 bases. Germline V gene lookup returns CDR1 SGHTA and CDR2 FQGNSA. The CDR3 bases are TGTGCCAGCAGCTTAGAGCCAGGGGGCACCTACGAGCAGTACTTC. It encodes CASSLEPGGTYEQYF.

This chain uses TRBV6-2 or TRBV6-3 with TRBJ1-6; D call uncertain. Germline V lookup: CDR1 MNHEY, CDR2 SVGEGT. V shed 4 bases and J shed 12 bases, with 7 bases lying between them. CDR3 length equals 11 residues. For the CDR3, the DNA is TGTGCCAGCAGTTCCCGGGGACCCCTCCACTTT. It codes for CASSSRGPLHF.

This clonotype was found many times. The chain has TRBV29-1 and TRBJ1-4; 9 bases map to TRBD1. After removal of 5 bases from V and 8 bases from J, the junction contained 3 bases not matched to a gene. The CDR3 totals 12 residues. Germline loops: CDR1 SQVTM, CDR2 ANQGSEA. CDR3 region: CSVRQGGEKLFF. The DNA of the CDR3 is TGCAGCGTTCGACAGGGGGGCGAAAAACTGTTTTTT.

This clonotype was seen repeatedly, ten times or more. In nucleotides, the CDR3 is TGTGCCAGCAGCCAAGGACAGTGGAACACTGAAGCTTTCTTT. Translated: CASSQGQWNTEAFF. The rearrangement uses TRBV7-9 and TRBJ1-1; D possibly corresponds to TRBD1 (6 bases). The V end was cut by 5 bases, the J end by 1 base, with 11 bases between. The CDR3 is made up of 14 amino acids. From germline, CDR1 is SEHNR and CDR2 FQNEAQ (reference sequence).

The chain recombines TRBV7-2 with TRBJ1-1, with D possibly being TRBD1 (5 bases). Germline loops: CDR1 SGHTA, CDR2 FQGNSA. Trimming took 0 bases from V and 7 from J, leaving 15 bases between them. There are 15 residues in the CDR3. CDR3 in DNA: TGTGCCAGCAGCTTAGCGTCGAGACAGCCGTTTGAAGCTTTCTTT. This sequence encodes CASSLASRQPFEAFF.

This clonotype was seen a handful of times. The gene calls are TRBV5-1 and TRBJ1-2; D is unresolved. The CDR3 sequence is 14 residues long. Germline CDR1 SGHRS, CDR2 YFSETQ. Trimming took 0 bases from V and 5 from J, leaving 11 bases between them. CDR3 bases: TGCGCCAGCAGCTTGGTTAGCAGCGAATATGGCTACACCTTC. Its translation: CASSLVSSEYGYTF.